These 23 T cell receptor beta chains were sequenced from one sample in a study of T cells expressing NK-cell markers. TCRdb re-called the 5' RACE reads; one entry per CDR3 protein, DNA not given. In total, the table holds 350,000 to 400,000 distinct CDR3 sequences. The specimen was blood T cells: a sorted CD56 or NKG2C T cell subset, CD4+ or CD8+ T cells, or bulk PBMC T cells (not recorded which). The receptors derive from a woman aged 45-65 years in good health.

The chain has TRBV5-5 and TRBJ2-1; TCRdb returns TRBD1, unconfirmable since there is no DNA. CDR1 and CDR2 (germline): SGHKS, YYEKEE (reference sequence). This CDR3 is 15 amino acids long. The CDR3 is CASRLTRELYNEQFF.

This chain joins TRBV18 and TRBJ2-1; TCRdb calls TRBD1, which cannot be checked without DNA. The CDR3 contains 14 residues. The germline V gene has CDR1 KGHSH and CDR2 LQKENI. CDR3 residues: CASSPGTAYNEQFF.

The rearrangement links TRBV5-1 to TRBJ2-3; TCRdb outputs TRBD1, but without DNA this stays unchecked. The CDR3 runs to 15 residues. The germline gives CDR1 SGHRS, CDR2 YFSETQ. The CDR3 protein is CASSLAGTGTDTQYF.

The chain links TRBV7-9 to TRBJ2-3; the TCRdb call, TRBD2, lacks DNA for checking. The CDR3 covers 15 residues. From germline, CDR1 is SEHNR and CDR2 FQNEAQ (reference sequence). The CDR3 is CASSFIAGLTDTQYF.

The chain joins TRBV5-5 to TRBJ2-5; with no DNA, the TCRdb D assignment of TRBD2 cannot be verified. The CDR3 runs 15 residues. The germline gives CDR1 SGHKS, CDR2 YYEKEE (reference sequence). CDR3 loop: CASSSVARAGETQYF.

The rearrangement links TRBV6-1 to TRBJ1-2. CDR1 is MNHNS and CDR2 is SASEGT in the germline V gene. This CDR3 region has 12 residues. The CDR3 here is CASSEAGYGYTF.

This chain uses TRBV5-4 with TRBJ2-1; TCRdb's D call, TRBD2, is unchecked because there is no DNA. Germline V gives CDR1 SGHNT, CDR2 YYREEE (reference sequence). There are 15 residues in the CDR3. The CDR3 is CASSSGLAGEVPKFF.

The chain is built from TRBV19 and TRBJ2-7; checking the TCRdb D call of TRBD2 is not possible without DNA. CDR1 LNHDA and CDR2 SQIVND come from the germline V gene (reference sequence). The CDR3 has 12 amino acids. CDR3 in amino acids: CASRSGGNEQYF.

This sequence joins TRBV11-3 and TRBJ2-1; without DNA, the TCRdb call of TRBD1 cannot be checked. CDR1 and CDR2 (germline): SGHNT, YENEEA. The CDR3 consists of 14 residues. The CDR3 protein is CASSRQGAGNEQFF.

The CDR3 sequence: CASSLRSLAMDTGELFF. This rearrangement joins TRBV7-9 to TRBJ2-2; the D call of TRBD2 rests on TCRdb alone, since no DNA is present to check it. This CDR3 has 17 amino acids. CDR1 and CDR2 (germline): SEHNR, FQNEAQ (reference sequence).

The CDR3 loop is CSARVRDRKGLTFEGDTQYF. The chain is built from TRBV20-1 and TRBJ2-3; there is no DNA to check the TCRdb D call of TRBD2. This CDR3 has 20 amino acids. Germline V CDR1 and CDR2: DFQATT, SNEGSKA (reference sequence).

V and J are TRBV5-1 and TRBJ2-2; with no DNA, the TCRdb D assignment of TRBD2 cannot be verified. The length of the CDR3 is 16 residues. Per germline, CDR1 SGHRS and CDR2 YFSETQ. The CDR3 spells CASSLRAGGSSGELFF.

The chain is built from TRBV10-3 and TRBJ2-3. This CDR3 spans 14 amino acids. CDR1 is ENHRY, CDR2 SYGVKD, per germline. The CDR3 reads CATQLGTSTDTQYF.

The CDR3 reads CASSLIPRNEQFF. The chain links TRBV7-9 to TRBJ2-1. Germline V CDR1 and CDR2: SEHNR, FQNEAQ (reference sequence). CDR3 size: 13 residues.

The V and J genes are TRBV24-1 and TRBJ2-2. Germline V gene data show CDR1 as KGHDR and CDR2 as SFDVKD. The CDR3 runs 16 residues. The CDR3 is CATSDFGSTNTGELFF.

This chain links TRBV20-1 with TRBJ2-1. Germline-derived CDR1 and CDR2 are DFQATT and SNEGSKA (reference sequence). CDR3 length: 12 amino acids. CDR3: CSAWGSYNEQFF.

The chain has TRBV11-2 and TRBJ2-1; the TCRdb D gene call, TRBD2, has no DNA to confirm it. The CDR3 extends over 19 amino acids. The V gene's germline CDR1 is SGHAT and CDR2 FQNNGV. This CDR3 reads CASSPGTSGRSPIDNEQFF.

The V gene is TRBV2, the J gene TRBJ2-5; TCRdb outputs TRBD1, but without DNA this stays unchecked. From germline, CDR1 is SNHLY and CDR2 FYNNEI. This CDR3 contains 12 residues. CDR3 sequence: CATSDRGETQYF.

This chain links TRBV3-1 with TRBJ2-5. CDR3 length: 16 residues. CDR1 and CDR2 (germline): LGHDT, YNNKEL (reference sequence). The CDR3: CASSQAGTTWQETQYF.

This chain joins TRBV12-3 or TRBV12-4 and TRBJ1-1. CDR3 length equals 19 residues. The CDR3 reads CASSLARRGLRVPNTEAFF.

This sequence joins TRBV11-1 and TRBJ2-7. CDR1 is SGHAT and CDR2 is FQDESV in the germline V gene (reference sequence). The CDR3 contains 12 residues. This CDR3 reads CASAREAYEQYF.

CDR3 residues: CASSLAGGGRWTEQFF. V and J are TRBV5-1 and TRBJ2-1; TCRdb's D call of TRBD2 is untestable without DNA. Germline assignment: CDR1 SGHRS and CDR2 YFSETQ. This CDR3 has 16 residues.

This chain uses TRBV6-1 with TRBJ1-2. The CDR3 runs 15 residues. The germline V gene encodes CDR1 MNHNS and CDR2 SASEGT. The CDR3 region is CASSEASPIFYGYTF.